One sample yielded the 30 T cell receptor beta chains listed below, sequenced in a study of PD-1 blockade in classical Hodgkin lymphoma. TCRdb's copy holds only in-frame clones and misses some; the assay was immunoSEQ multiplex PCR. The sample shows roughly 68,000 clones, about 93% of them seen only once. Stated time point: newly diagnosed, previously untreated cHL patient sample. The sequenced material came from peripheral blood mononuclear cells (PBMCs). These receptors all stem from a human donor with classical Hodgkin lymphoma.

This chain connects TRBV28 to TRBJ2-1, with 10 nucleotides matching TRBD2. The V segment lost 2 bases and the J segment 12 bases; nucleotides outside the gene matches: 7. The CDR3 consists of 14 residues. Per the germline V gene, CDR1 is MDHEN and CDR2 is SYDVKM. This CDR3 is CASSLESSGRGQFF. CDR3 bases: TGTGCCAGCAGTTTAGAGTCTAGCGGGAGAGGGCAGTTCTTC.

This rearrangement joins TRBV4-1 to TRBJ2-4, with D tentatively TRBD1 (5 bases). V was shortened by 1 base and J by 8 bases, with 9 bases between the two germline ends. The germline CDR1 and CDR2 sequences are MGHRA and YSYEKL. CDR3 size: 13 residues. The CDR3 reads CASSQAPRDIQYF. The CDR3 DNA sequence: TGCGCCAGCAGCCAAGCCCCCAGGGACATTCAGTACTTC.

This chain connects TRBV11-2 to TRBJ1-2; D unclear. Per germline, CDR1 SGHAT and CDR2 FQNNGV. The germline V and J ends were trimmed by 3 bases and 1 base, with 3 bases remaining between them. The CDR3 consists of 12 residues. The CDR3 is CASSFLNYGYTF. DNA of the CDR3: TGTGCCAGCAGCTTTCTTAACTATGGCTACACCTTC. Combining the CDR3 with reference TRBV11-2 and TRBJ1-2 gives the whole variable domain EAGVAQSPRYKIIEKRQSVAFWCNPISGHATLYWYQQILGQGPKLLIQFQNNGVVDDSQLPKDRFSAERLKGVDSTLKIQPAKLEDSAVYLCASSFLNYGYTFGSGTRLTVV.

This clone was detected once. The chain joins TRBV11-3 to TRBJ2-3; 8 bases fit TRBD2. The CDR3 runs 13 residues. Germline V gene sequence: CDR1 SGHNT, CDR2 YENEEA. V lost 5 bases, J lost 9 bases, and 7 bases stayed unmatched. CDR3 nucleotides: TGTGCCAGCAGCCCTACAGGCGGGGGGACGCAGTATTTT. Translation gives CASSPTGGGTQYF.

The chain links TRBV28 to TRBJ1-1; unclear D gene. Trimming shortened V by 7 bases and J by 10 bases, and 16 bases separated the two germline ends. CDR1 is MDHEN, CDR2 SYDVKM, per germline. This CDR3 is 12 amino acids long. CDR3 amino acids: CASTTQRLTAFF. The DNA for the CDR3 is TGTGCCAGCACCACCCAACGGCTTACAGCTTTCTTT.

The V and J genes are TRBV2 and TRBJ1-1; no firm D call. The CDR3 runs to 14 residues. V was shortened by 5 bases and J by 2 bases, with 12 bases between the two germline ends. The germline V gene encodes CDR1 SNHLY and CDR2 FYNNEI. CDR3 protein: CASSRPDLNTEAFF. The CDR3 DNA follows: TGTGCCAGCAGTAGACCCGATCTTAACACTGAAGCTTTCTTT.

The rearrangement links TRBV7-2 to TRBJ1-1, with D perhaps TRBD1 (5 bases). From germline, CDR1 is SGHTA and CDR2 FQGNSA. The germline V and J ends were trimmed by 5 bases and 1 base, with 17 bases remaining between them. CDR3 size: 16 residues. As DNA, the CDR3 is TGTGCCAGCAGCCCGAAGGCAGGGAAATGGAACACTGAAGCTTTCTTT. It is translated as CASSPKAGKWNTEAFF.

This sequence joins TRBV5-6 and TRBJ2-3; TRBD2 agrees at 11 bases. This CDR3 has 18 residues. The germline gives CDR1 SGHDT, CDR2 YYEEEE. Trimming took 4 bases from V and 2 from J; bases not matched to a gene: 12. The CDR3 DNA follows: TGTGCCAGCAGCCAAATTCCTAGCGGGGGGCTTATCACAGATACGCAGTATTTT. Translation gives CASSQIPSGGLITDTQYF.

This clone has just one count. V is TRBV4-3 and J is TRBJ1-2; TRBD1 is a possible D gene (5 bases). This CDR3 spans 14 amino acids. Germline loops: CDR1 LGHNA, CDR2 YSLEER. V shed 0 bases and J shed 4 bases, with 9 bases lying between them. The CDR3 spells CASSQERRGYGYTF. The CDR3 DNA reads as TGCGCCAGCAGCCAAGAAAGAAGGGGCTATGGCTACACCTTC.

This clone occurred once. This chain joins TRBV6-4 and TRBJ2-1; 8 bases align to TRBD2. Germline CDR1 MRHNA, CDR2 SNTAGT. V shed 4 bases, J shed 6 bases, and the junction held 5 bases outside the gene matches. This CDR3 is 14 amino acids long. The CDR3 loop is CASSVASGSNEQFF. The CDR3 DNA reads TGTGCCAGCAGTGTTGCTAGCGGGTCCAATGAGCAGTTCTTC.

The chain uses TRBV18 and TRBJ2-2; D gene unclear. The CDR3 is made up of 14 amino acids. V lost 3 bases to trimming and J lost 2 bases, with 7 bases between them. Germline loops: CDR1 KGHSH, CDR2 LQKENI. CDR3 DNA sequence: TGTGCCAGCTCACCCCAGGTCAACACCGGGGAGCTGTTTTTT. It is translated as CASSPQVNTGELFF.

The rearrangement uses TRBV18 and TRBJ1-1, with D unresolved. V shed 1 base and J shed 5 bases, with 8 bases lying between them. CDR3 size: 13 residues. Germline values: CDR1 KGHSH, CDR2 LQKENI. The CDR3 loop reads CASSPQSRTEAFF. As DNA, the CDR3 is TGTGCCAGCTCACCACAGAGTCGGACTGAAGCTTTCTTT.

This rearrangement joins TRBV7-8 to TRBJ2-7; D unresolved. The CDR3 runs 11 residues. Germline V CDR1 and CDR2: SGHVS, FQNEAQ. With 1 base removed from V and 7 bases from J, the gap between germline ends came to 5 bases. The CDR3 bases are TGTGCCAGCAGCTTAGGGCTAGAGCAGTACTTC. Translated: CASSLGLEQYF.

The CDR3 is CASSYYAGASYEQYF. DNA of the CDR3: TGTGCCAGCAGTTACTACGCCGGGGCCTCCTACGAGCAGTACTTC. This chain uses TRBV6-5 with TRBJ2-7, with D possibly called TRBD1 or TRBD2 (5 bases each). CDR1 is MNHEY, CDR2 SVGAGI, per germline. This CDR3 region has 15 residues. V lost 1 base to trimming and J lost 0 bases, with 10 bases between them.

This clone was detected only a few times. The chain is built from TRBV28 and TRBJ2-3; D perhaps matches TRBD1 (5 bases). Germline values: CDR1 MDHEN, CDR2 SYDVKM. V lost 3 bases and J 3 bases, leaving 13 bases between the germline ends. The CDR3 is made up of 15 amino acids. The CDR3 region has the DNA TGTGCCAGCAGTTTGCCAGGGCAGGGTACAGATACGCAGTATTTT. This translates into CASSLPGQGTDTQYF.

The V and J genes are TRBV25-1 and TRBJ1-1; D possibly corresponds to TRBD1 (5 bases). The CDR3 extends over 13 amino acids. CDR1 is MGHDK, CDR2 SYGVNS, per germline. The V gene lost 5 bases and the J gene lost 7 bases, with 14 bases spanning the gap. The CDR3 protein is CASSRGGEIEAFF. The CDR3 DNA reads as TGTGCCAGCAGTCGGGGGGGAGAAATTGAAGCTTTCTTT. The complete variable domain, with remaining parts taken from reference TRBV25-1 and TRBJ1-1, reads EADIYQTPRYLVIGTGKKITLECSQTMGHDKMYWYQQDPGMELHLIHYSYGVNSTEKGDLSSESTVSRIRTEHFPLTLESARPSHTSQYLCASSRGGEIEAFFGQGTRLTVV.

The chain is built from TRBV7-7 and TRBJ1-5; D unclear. V was clipped by 10 bases and J by 4 bases, with 14 bases between them. Germline CDR1 is SSHAT and CDR2 is FNYEAQ (reference sequence). CDR3 length: 13 residues. CDR3 coding DNA: TGTGCCACCTCAGAGACACCAAATCAGCCCCAGCATTTT. As protein: CATSETPNQPQHF.

About this clone itself: At one end, the junction sequence differs from germline, possibly due to a read error. The rearrangement links TRBV6-1 to TRBJ1-2, with D maybe TRBD1 (6 bases). The CDR3 has 15 residues. Germline V CDR1 and CDR2: MNHNS, SASEGT. The CDR3 bases are TGTGCCAGCAGTCCCTACCCACAGGGCGGCTATGGCCACACCTTC. Translation gives CASSPYPQGGYGHTF.

The gene calls are TRBV11-3 and TRBJ1-1, with D hard to call. The length of the CDR3 is 13 residues. V lost 5 bases and J 6 bases, leaving 13 bases between the germline ends. Germline V gene data show CDR1 as SGHNT and CDR2 as YENEEA. CDR3 sequence: CASSQSQDSEAFF. The CDR3 DNA is TGTGCCAGCAGCCAAAGCCAGGACTCTGAAGCTTTCTTT. Based on the CDR3 plus reference TRBV11-3 and TRBJ1-1, the full variable domain is EAGVVQSPRYKIIEKKQPVAFWCNPISGHNTLYWYLQNLGQGPELLIRYENEEAVDDSQLPKDRFSAERLKGVDSTLKIQPAELGDSAVYLCASSQSQDSEAFFGQGTRLTVV.

The CDR3 reads CASRMGLAETYEQYF. CDR3 nucleotide sequence: TGTGCCAGCAGAATGGGACTAGCGGAGACCTACGAGCAGTACTTC. The chain employs TRBV27 and TRBJ2-7; 11 bases are a match to TRBD2. With V trimmed by 6 bases and J by 2 bases, 6 bases remained unmatched. Germline V gene lookup returns CDR1 MNHEY and CDR2 SMNVEV (reference sequence). The CDR3 has 15 amino acids.

The J gene is TRBJ2-3, the V gene TRBV5-1; D is ambiguous. The CDR3 extends over 13 amino acids. V was pared by 0 bases and J by 6 bases, with 8 bases between. Germline CDR1 is SGHRS and CDR2 is YFSETQ. This chain's CDR3 is CASSLDTWDTQYF. DNA for the CDR3: TGCGCCAGCAGCTTGGACACGTGGGATACGCAGTATTTT.

Only one count was recorded for this clone. The rearrangement joins TRBV2 to TRBJ2-7, with unresolved D. Trimming took off 4 bases at V and 6 bases at J, with 13 bases between the two ends. CDR3 length: 13 residues. Germline V gene data show CDR1 as SNHLY and CDR2 as FYNNEI. CDR3 loop: CASSGNYAFEQYF. CDR3 nucleotide sequence: TGTGCCAGCAGTGGCAACTACGCCTTCGAGCAGTACTTC.

J is TRBJ1-5 and V is TRBV28, with 8 bases aligning to TRBD1. In germline, CDR1 is MDHEN, CDR2 SYDVKM. The CDR3 has 15 residues. V was clipped by 2 bases and J by 6 bases; unmatched bases: 6. CDR3 DNA sequence: TGTGCCAGCAGTTTAACAGGACAGGGCAGTCAGCCCCAGCATTTT. Translated, it gives CASSLTGQGSQPQHF.

The chain uses TRBV29-1 and TRBJ1-2; no clear D. Germline loops: CDR1 SQVTM, CDR2 ANQGSEA. CDR3 size: 12 residues. Deletions cut 6 bases from V and 7 bases from J, with 15 bases between. CDR3 nucleotide sequence: TGCAGCGTGTCATCATCCGGGGTTGGCTACACCTTC. Its translation: CSVSSSGVGYTF. Looking up the rest from reference TRBV29-1 and TRBJ1-2 gives the full variable domain: SAVISQKPSRDICQRGTSLTIQCQVDSQVTMMFWYRQQPGQSLTLIATANQGSEATYESGFVIDKFPISRPNLTFSTLTVSNMSPEDSSIYLCSVSSSGVGYTFGSGTRLTVV.

V usage is TRBV6-1 and J usage is TRBJ1-1; D may be TRBD1 (5 bases). V was shortened by 10 bases and J by 11 bases, with 17 bases between the two germline ends. The CDR3 runs 11 residues. The germline V gene has CDR1 MNHNS and CDR2 SASEGT. The CDR3 region has the DNA TGTGCCACCACAGGTCCCGAGGAGGCTTTCTTT. Protein: CATTGPEEAFF.

V usage is TRBV11-3 and J usage is TRBJ1-1, with 8 bases fitting TRBD1. Germline V gives CDR1 SGHNT, CDR2 YENEEA. V was pared by 5 bases and J by 2 bases, with 4 bases of the junction left unmatched. The CDR3 extends over 14 amino acids. CDR3 sequence reads: CASSGQGLNTEAFF. The CDR3 region has the DNA TGTGCCAGCAGCGGACAGGGACTCAACACTGAAGCTTTCTTT.

The table lists this clone with a few counts. V usage is TRBV10-3 and J usage is TRBJ1-1, with a tentative D call TRBD1 (6 bases). CDR3 length equals 12 residues. Germline V lookup: CDR1 ENHRY, CDR2 SYGVKD. Trimming took 7 bases from V and 3 from J, leaving 9 bases between them. Written as DNA, the CDR3 is TGTGCCATCAAAGCAGGGGACACTGAAGCTTTCTTT. It yields the protein CAIKAGDTEAFF.

The chain combines TRBV19 with TRBJ2-7; maybe TRBD1 (5 bases). Germline CDR1 is LNHDA and CDR2 is SQIVND (reference sequence). V shed 3 bases and J shed 3 bases, with 15 bases lying between them. This CDR3 spans 15 amino acids. This CDR3 reads CASSIYWGHVYEQYF. The CDR3 bases are TGTGCCAGTAGTATTTATTGGGGCCATGTCTACGAGCAGTACTTC.

This chain connects TRBV6-5 to TRBJ1-2; 8 bases are a match to TRBD1. Unmatched junction bases numbered 0, after V lost 6 bases and J lost 0 bases. This CDR3 comprises 13 residues. Germline V gene data show CDR1 as MNHEY and CDR2 as SVGAGI. The CDR3 region is CASRDRANYGYTF. The CDR3 bases are TGTGCCAGCAGGGACAGGGCTAACTATGGCTACACCTTC.

The chain carries TRBV18 and TRBJ1-2; D is undetermined. This CDR3 has 13 amino acids. V was clipped by 2 bases and J by 6 bases, with 10 bases between them. From germline, CDR1 is KGHSH and CDR2 LQKENI. The CDR3 DNA sequence: TGTGCCAGCTCACCAGGGAAGGGAGATGGCTACACCTTC. Its translation: CASSPGKGDGYTF.